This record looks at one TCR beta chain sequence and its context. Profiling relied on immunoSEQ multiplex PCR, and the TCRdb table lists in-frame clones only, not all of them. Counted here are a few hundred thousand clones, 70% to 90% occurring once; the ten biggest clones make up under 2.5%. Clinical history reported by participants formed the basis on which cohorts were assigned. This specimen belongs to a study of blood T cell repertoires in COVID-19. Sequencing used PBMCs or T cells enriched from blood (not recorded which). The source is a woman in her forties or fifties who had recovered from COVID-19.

The CDR3 DNA reads as TGTGCCAGCACGGGACTCCCTAACGATACGCAGTATTTT. It specifies CASTGLPNDTQYF. The gene calls are TRBV6-5 and TRBJ2-3; TRBD2 might be the D (6 bases). The V end lost 7 bases, the J end lost 6 bases, and 14 bases lay between the germline ends. The CDR3 length is 13 residues. Germline CDR1 is MNHEY and CDR2 is SVGAGI.